A single sample gave rise to the 19 T cell receptor beta chains below, sequenced in a study of blood T cell repertoires in COVID-19. The protocol was immunoSEQ multiplex PCR, while the TCRdb copy is restricted to in-frame clones and leaves out a portion. The data contain 90,000 to 150,000 clones, 79% of them singletons. Sequences were obtained from peripheral blood. Every receptor here comes from a woman older than 75 with acute or convalescent COVID-19.

The rearrangement joins TRBV6-6 to TRBJ1-6, with D unclear. Germline values: CDR1 MNHNY, CDR2 SVGAGI (reference sequence). Trimming took off 5 bases at V and 9 bases at J, with 11 bases between the two ends. CDR3 length: 13 amino acids. The CDR3 sequence is CASSPGVSSPLHF. Here the CDR3 DNA reads TGTGCCAGCAGTCCCGGGGTTTCTTCACCCCTCCACTTT.

The chain employs TRBV9 and TRBJ1-2; maybe TRBD1 (5 bases). Germline loops: CDR1 SGDLS, CDR2 YYNGEE. With 0 bases removed from V and 1 base from J, the gap between germline ends came to 10 bases. The CDR3 is made up of 15 amino acids. The CDR3 spells CASSVADSFNYGYTF. CDR3 DNA sequence: TGTGCCAGCAGCGTAGCTGACAGTTTTAACTATGGCTACACCTTC.

The V call is TRBV29-1, the J call TRBJ1-1; TRBD1 agrees at 9 bases. Germline lookup yields CDR1 SQVTM and CDR2 ANQGSEA. The CDR3 extends over 12 amino acids. The junction had 4 bases not matched to a gene; V was cut back by 8 bases and J by 3 bases. CDR3 amino acids: CSIRQGDTEAFF. In DNA form, the CDR3 reads TGCAGCATAAGACAGGGGGACACTGAAGCTTTCTTT.

The J gene is TRBJ2-1, the V gene TRBV5-4; the match to TRBD2 covers 9 bases. CDR1 and CDR2 (germline): SGHNT, YYREEE (reference sequence). V dropped 0 bases and J dropped 7; count of bases not matched to a gene: 5. The CDR3 length is 15 residues. CDR3 sequence: CASSLAAGGNNEQFF. The CDR3 DNA is TGTGCCAGCAGCTTGGCGGCGGGGGGGAATAATGAGCAGTTCTTC.

The V call is TRBV3-1 (or the pseudogene TRBV3-2), the J call TRBJ1-2; the D is unclear. This CDR3 region has 15 residues. Trimming removed 0 bases at V and 4 bases at J, with 12 bases between. Germline CDR1 and CDR2: LGHDT and YNNKEL (reference sequence). The CDR3 DNA follows: TGTGCCAGCAGCCAAGACGGAGTCCGGGGCTATGGCTACACCTTC. Protein sequence: CASSQDGVRGYGYTF.

The genes are TRBV30 and TRBJ1-5; D is unclear. Germline-derived CDR1 and CDR2 are GTSNPN and SVGIG (reference sequence). V lost 1 base and J lost 4, with 8 bases in between. This CDR3 has 13 residues. The CDR3 spells CAWSGAENQPQHF. The CDR3 coding sequence is TGTGCCTGGAGTGGGGCAGAGAATCAGCCCCAGCATTTT.

The chain couples TRBV27 to TRBJ2-3; no firm D call. CDR1 is MNHEY, CDR2 SMNVEV, per germline (reference sequence). CDR3 length equals 16 residues. V lost 6 bases and J lost 6, with 22 bases in between. CDR3 residues: CASSPRFGVYEDTQYF. The CDR3 DNA is TGTGCCAGCAGCCCCAGGTTTGGTGTATACGAGGATACGCAGTATTTT.

The chain couples TRBV25-1 to TRBJ1-1, with TRBD1 identical over 8 bases. The junction had 15 bases not matched to a gene; V was cut back by 5 bases and J by 4 bases. The CDR3 has 17 residues. Germline V lookup: CDR1 MGHDK, CDR2 SYGVNS. The CDR3 protein is CASSPIGQQGGLTEAFF. CDR3 coding DNA: TGTGCCAGCAGTCCAATTGGCCAACAGGGGGGACTCACTGAAGCTTTCTTT.

This clone was found a few times. The rearrangement links TRBV9 to TRBJ1-2, with 9 bases matching TRBD1. The CDR3 covers 15 residues. V lost 0 bases to trimming and J lost 6 bases; unmatched junction nucleotides: 6. Germline lookup yields CDR1 SGDLS and CDR2 YYNGEE. The CDR3 DNA follows: TGTGCCAGCAGCGTAGAGTTTCGGGACAGGGATGGCTACACCTTC. Translating gives CASSVEFRDRDGYTF.

A single count supports this clone. The V and J genes are TRBV2 and TRBJ1-1; unclear D gene. Germline CDR1 is SNHLY and CDR2 is FYNNEI. The V end was cut by 5 bases, the J end by 0 bases, with 13 bases between. The CDR3 extends over 15 amino acids. Here the CDR3 DNA reads TGTGCCAGCAGTTTGACCGGGAGAATGAACACTGAAGCTTTCTTT. Amino acids: CASSLTGRMNTEAFF.

The chain uses TRBV10-3 and TRBJ1-2, with TRBD1 as a possible D gene (5 bases). The germline V gene has CDR1 ENHRY and CDR2 SYGVKD. Trimming removed 7 bases from V and 3 bases from J, with 15 bases in between. The CDR3 spans 14 residues. The CDR3 nucleotides read TGTGCCATCACTCCGGCAGGGTCGGACTATGGCTACACCTTC. This translates into CAITPAGSDYGYTF.

The chain is built from TRBV5-8 and TRBJ1-1, with 7 bases fitting TRBD1. The CDR3 is 13 amino acids. Germline CDR1 and CDR2: SGHTS and YDEGEE. V gave up 2 bases and J gave up 8 bases; unmatched junction bases: 6. In nucleotides, the CDR3 is TGTGCCAGCAGCTTACTGGGACAGCCGGAAGCTTTCTTT. Protein sequence: CASSLLGQPEAFF.

This chain uses TRBV13 with TRBJ2-7; tentative D call: TRBD2 (5 bases). Trimming took off 5 bases at V and 0 bases at J, with 11 bases between the two ends. The CDR3 extends over 14 amino acids. Germline CDR1 is PRHDT and CDR2 is FYEKMQ (reference sequence). In DNA, the CDR3 is TGTGCCAGCAGCGCTAGCAGGAGCTCCTACGAGCAGTACTTC. It specifies CASSASRSSYEQYF.

The chain couples TRBV6-5 to TRBJ1-2; tentative D call: TRBD1 (5 bases). CDR1 MNHEY and CDR2 SVGAGI come from the germline V gene. This CDR3 spans 14 amino acids. The V end was cut by 6 bases, the J end by 5 bases, with 16 bases between. The CDR3 loop reads CASSLMGGWYGYTF. The CDR3 nucleotides read TGTGCCAGCAGCCTTATGGGGGGATGGTATGGCTACACCTTC.

The sample holds a few counts of this clone. J is TRBJ1-1 and V is TRBV4-2; 8 bases are a match to TRBD1. The V segment lost 0 bases and the J segment 0 bases; nucleotides outside the gene matches: 18. The CDR3 is made up of 21 amino acids. CDR1 LGHNA and CDR2 YNFKEQ come from the germline V gene. The CDR3 spells CASSQDRSGGGQGSVNTEAFF. The CDR3 DNA follows: TGTGCCAGCAGCCAAGATCGGTCGGGCGGCGGACAGGGCTCTGTGAACACTGAAGCTTTCTTT.

V gene TRBV5-6 combines with J gene TRBJ2-2, with 10 bases that match TRBD1. With V trimmed by 7 bases and J by 4 bases, 7 bases remained unmatched. The germline gives CDR1 SGHDT, CDR2 YYEEEE. This CDR3 has 15 residues. For the CDR3, the DNA is TGTGCCAGCGGGCGGACAGGGGGGACCACCGGGGAGCTGTTTTTT. It is translated as CASGRTGGTTGELFF. The full variable domain, its missing parts supplied by reference TRBV5-6 and TRBJ2-2, is DAGVTQSPTHLIKTRGQQVTLRCSPKSGHDTVSWYQQALGQGPQFIFQYYEEEERQRGNFPDRFSGHQFPNYSSELNVNALLLGDSALYLCASGRTGGTTGELFFGEGSRLTVL.

This sequence joins TRBV7-2 and TRBJ2-1; 10 bases align to TRBD2. The germline V gene has CDR1 SGHTA and CDR2 FQGNSA. V shed 5 bases, J shed 7 bases, and the junction held 11 bases outside the gene matches. This CDR3 has 16 amino acids. The CDR3, as DNA: TGTGCCAGCAGCCTGATTGCCGGGACTAGCGTAAATGAGCAGTTCTTC. Amino acid sequence: CASSLIAGTSVNEQFF.

This clone turned up a few times. The chain employs TRBV30 and TRBJ1-5; D may be TRBD1 (6 bases). Germline V gene data show CDR1 as GTSNPN and CDR2 as SVGIG (reference sequence). The CDR3 is made up of 12 amino acids. V dropped 5 bases and J dropped 4 bases, with 9 bases sitting between them. CDR3 nucleotide sequence: TGTGCCTGGGGGGGCCCTAATCAGCCCCAGCATTTT. Protein product: CAWGGPNQPQHF. The full variable domain, completed using reference TRBV30 and TRBJ1-5, is SQTIHQWPATLVQPVGSPLSLECTVEGTSNPNLYWYRQAAGRGLQLLFYSVGIGQISSEVPQNLSASRPQDRQFILSSKKLLLSDSGFYLCAWGGPNQPQHFGDGTRLSIL.

This clone was seen a few times. The chain employs TRBV19 and TRBJ2-4; the match to TRBD2 covers 14 bases. In germline, CDR1 is LNHDA, CDR2 SQIVND (reference sequence). CDR3 length equals 15 residues. V trimming: 7 bases; J trimming: 9 bases; junction bases outside the gene matches: 8. The CDR3 loop reads CASTKTSGRVFIQYF. The CDR3 DNA follows: TGTGCCAGTACCAAGACTAGCGGGAGGGTTTTCATTCAGTACTTC. Full variable domain (rest looked up from reference TRBV19 and TRBJ2-4): DGGITQSPKYLFRKEGQNVTLSCEQNLNHDAMYWYRQDPGQGLRLIYYSQIVNDFQKGDIAEGYSVSREKKESFPLTVTSAQKNPTAFYLCASTKTSGRVFIQYFGAGTRLSVL.